The 25 T cell receptor beta chains below come from one sample, sequenced in a study of blood T cell repertoires in COVID-19 (dated by TCRdb to 2020 to 2022). The protocol used for the library was the immunoSEQ multiplex PCR assay. Held by TCRdb, this immuneACCESS table contains in-frame sequences only and omits some clones. Under half of the omission traces to an unresolved V gene where checked; the cause of the rest is unknown. This sample has hundreds of thousands of clones in its table, and approximately 91% of those were observed once. Clones ranked in the top ten supply around 9.5% of the sample. The specimen sequenced was PBMCs or T cells enriched from blood (not recorded which). The receptors were gathered from a middle-aged woman who had recovered from COVID-19.

The chain couples TRBV2 to TRBJ1-3, with D possibly matching TRBD1 (6 bases). V gave up 8 bases and J gave up 2 bases, with 10 bases separating them. This CDR3 has 13 amino acids. Germline-derived CDR1 and CDR2 are SNHLY and FYNNEI. CDR3 protein: CASRPGAGNTIYF. CDR3 nucleotides: TGTGCCAGCCGGCCAGGGGCTGGAAACACCATATATTTT.

In this sample, this clone turned up a few times. This sequence joins TRBV19 and TRBJ2-5; 7 bases are a match to TRBD1. CDR1 and CDR2 from the germline V gene are LNHDA and SQIVND (reference sequence). Trimming at V came to 8 bases and at J to 2 bases, leaving 8 bases not matched to a gene. This CDR3 region has 14 residues. This CDR3 reads CASRLGRGQETQYF. As DNA, the CDR3 is TGTGCCAGTCGATTGGGCAGGGGGCAAGAGACCCAGTACTTC.

This chain uses TRBV7-3 with TRBJ2-1; 11 bases are shared with TRBD2. From germline, CDR1 is SGHTA and CDR2 FQGTGA. Germline trimming cut 2 bases from V and 4 bases from J; bases unmatched to any gene: 7. The CDR3 has 17 amino acids. CDR3 bases: TGTGCCAGCAGCTTAGGAGTAGCGGGAGGGTTTTACAATGAGCAGTTCTTC. Translation: CASSLGVAGGFYNEQFF.

The chain combines TRBV11-2 with TRBJ2-1, with 12 bases matching TRBD2. The germline gives CDR1 SGHAT, CDR2 FQNNGV. The ends lost 7 bases at V and 4 bases at J; junction bases unmatched: 8. The length of the CDR3 is 16 residues. The CDR3 region is CASNPGLAGPYNEQFF. The CDR3 nucleotides are TGTGCCAGCAACCCGGGACTAGCGGGCCCTTACAATGAGCAGTTCTTC. Using reference TRBV11-2 and TRBJ2-1 for the parts outside the CDR3, the full variable domain is EAGVAQSPRYKIIEKRQSVAFWCNPISGHATLYWYQQILGQGPKLLIQFQNNGVVDDSQLPKDRFSAERLKGVDSTLKIQPAKLEDSAVYLCASNPGLAGPYNEQFFGPGTRLTVL.

The J gene is TRBJ1-2, the V gene TRBV7-2, with 11 bases that match TRBD1. Trimming cost V 2 bases and J 7 bases; bases outside gene matches: 12. The CDR3 loop spans 17 amino acids. Germline lookup yields CDR1 SGHTA and CDR2 FQGNSA. CDR3 in amino acids: CASSLLGTGGHYFGYTF. The CDR3 nucleotides read TGTGCCAGCAGCTTATTGGGGACAGGGGGGCACTACTTTGGCTACACCTTC.

CDR3 in amino acids: CASSPEGDGGYTF. The CDR3 DNA follows: TGTGCCAGTAGTCCGGAAGGGGATGGCGGCTACACCTTC. V usage is TRBV19 and J usage is TRBJ1-2, with D possibly matching TRBD1 (5 bases). The V gene lost 5 bases and the J gene lost 8 bases, with 15 bases spanning the gap. Germline lookup yields CDR1 LNHDA and CDR2 SQIVND (reference sequence). The CDR3 consists of 13 residues.

Notes on this clone: Other DNA sequences in this sample translate to the same CDR3. The rearrangement links TRBV7-2 to TRBJ2-7, with TRBD1 matching 8 bases. This CDR3 region has 14 residues. Unmatched junction bases numbered 4, after V lost 2 bases and J lost 4 bases. In germline, CDR1 is SGHTA, CDR2 FQGNSA. Here the CDR3 reads CASSLRTGPYEQYF. The CDR3 nucleotides are TGTGCCAGCAGCTTAAGGACAGGGCCTTACGAGCAGTACTTC. The full variable domain, with the rest looked up from reference TRBV7-2 and TRBJ2-7, is GAGVSQSPSNKVTEKGKDVELRCDPISGHTALYWYRQSLGQGLEFLIYFQGNSAPDKSGLPSDRFSAERTGGSVSTLTIQRTQQEDSAVYLCASSLRTGPYEQYFGPGTRLTVT.

The chain carries TRBV28 and TRBJ2-1; D remains unclear. The CDR3 sequence is 14 residues long. Per the germline V gene, CDR1 is MDHEN and CDR2 is SYDVKM. Between the trimmed V and J ends, which lost 2 bases and 6 bases, there was a span of 11 bases. Written as DNA, the CDR3 is TGTGCCAGCAGTTTACTGGAGTCGGGCAATGAGCAGTTCTTC. It yields the protein CASSLLESGNEQFF.

This clone occurred once. The CDR3 bases are TGTGCCAGTAGTCAAGCGGTCACAGATACGCAGTATTTT. It translates to CASSQAVTDTQYF. The chain uses TRBV19 and TRBJ2-3; D is possibly TRBD2 (5 bases). V was shortened by 5 bases and J by 2 bases, with 8 bases between the two germline ends. The CDR3 is made up of 13 amino acids. Germline CDR1 is LNHDA and CDR2 is SQIVND (reference sequence).

The CDR3 reads CASSPRETGFTEAFF. In nucleotides, the CDR3 is TGTGCCAGCAGCCCTAGGGAGACAGGGTTCACTGAAGCTTTCTTT. The chain is built from TRBV9 and TRBJ1-1, with 7 bases fitting TRBD1. There are 15 residues in the CDR3. Unmatched junction bases numbered 10, after V lost 4 bases and J lost 4 bases. Germline assignment: CDR1 SGDLS and CDR2 YYNGEE.

This sequence joins TRBV12-3 or TRBV12-4 and TRBJ1-5, with TRBD1 as a possible D gene (6 bases). Trimming cost V 5 bases and J 4 bases, with 9 bases left between them. CDR3 size: 13 residues. CDR3 DNA sequence: TGTGCCAGCAGTCCACAGGGAAATCAGCCCCAGCATTTT. This sequence encodes CASSPQGNQPQHF.

The chain recombines TRBV29-1 with TRBJ2-2, with D possibly TRBD2 on 7 matching bases. Germline lookup yields CDR1 SQVTM and CDR2 ANQGSEA. The CDR3 covers 13 residues. The V end lost 6 bases, the J end lost 5 bases, and 13 bases lay between the germline ends. The CDR3 spells CSVNGGRTGELFF. The CDR3 nucleotides read TGCAGCGTGAACGGGGGGCGTACCGGGGAGCTGTTTTTT.

The chain carries TRBV12-3 or TRBV12-4 and TRBJ2-7; 10 bases align to TRBD2. The junction had 2 bases not matched to a gene; V was cut back by 5 bases and J by 4 bases. CDR3 size: 13 residues. The CDR3 nucleotides read TGTGCCAGCAGTATACTAGCGGGGTACGAGCAGTACTTC. Translating it yields CASSILAGYEQYF.

The V gene is TRBV7-9, the J gene TRBJ2-7; 10 nucleotides align to TRBD2. Germline-derived CDR1 and CDR2 are SEHNR and FQNEAQ (reference sequence). Trimming cost V 3 bases and J 6 bases; bases outside gene matches: 5. This CDR3 contains 14 residues. Here the CDR3 DNA reads TGTGCCAGCAGCTTGGGGGGACTAGCGTCCGAGCAGTACTTC. Translation: CASSLGGLASEQYF.

CDR3 loop: CASSRPRGDGANVLTF. The CDR3 bases are TGTGCCAGCAGCCGCCCTCGGGGAGATGGGGCCAACGTCCTGACTTTC. This sequence joins TRBV3-1 (or the pseudogene TRBV3-2) and TRBJ2-6; D may be TRBD2 (5 bases). Trimming cost V 4 bases and J 3 bases, with 13 bases left between them. Germline CDR1 reads LGHDT; CDR2 reads YNNKEL (reference sequence). The CDR3 is 16 amino acids.

This chain links TRBV5-4 with TRBJ2-1, with 11 bases identical to TRBD2. The CDR3 sequence is 16 residues long. In germline, CDR1 is SGHNT, CDR2 YYREEE (reference sequence). V trimming: 4 bases; J trimming: 9 bases; junction bases outside the gene matches: 12. The CDR3 DNA is TGTGCCAGCAGCACAAAACTAGCGGGGGTACGTAGTGAGCAGTTCTTC. Encoded protein: CASSTKLAGVRSEQFF.

The table lists this clone with a few counts. The chain links TRBV4-1 to TRBJ2-2, with TRBD2 identical over 15 bases. The CDR3 extends over 17 amino acids. Germline trimming cut 3 bases from V and 6 bases from J; bases unmatched to any gene: 5. Germline values: CDR1 MGHRA, CDR2 YSYEKL. CDR3 amino acids: CASSQDGLAGGPGELFF. The CDR3 region has the DNA TGCGCCAGCAGCCAGGACGGACTAGCGGGAGGGCCCGGGGAGCTGTTTTTT.

This clone was recorded only once. The J gene is TRBJ1-2, the V gene TRBV6-5; D possibly corresponds to TRBD1 (5 bases). This CDR3 is built from 14 residues. V was trimmed by 8 bases and J by 3 bases, leaving 16 bases between them. Germline lookup yields CDR1 MNHEY and CDR2 SVGAGI. CDR3 DNA: TGTGCCAGCCGATCTGGCGGGGCGGACTATGGCTACACCTTC. Protein sequence: CASRSGGADYGYTF.

This rearrangement joins TRBV9 to TRBJ2-6; the D is unclear. The V gene lost 4 bases and the J gene lost 4 bases, with 6 bases spanning the gap. Germline V gene lookup returns CDR1 SGDLS and CDR2 YYNGEE. There are 13 residues in the CDR3. The CDR3 is CASSKAGANVLTF. The CDR3 region has the DNA TGTGCCAGCAGCAAAGCGGGGGCCAACGTCCTGACTTTC.

The chain is built from TRBV5-1 and TRBJ1-2; TRBD1 matches 7 bases. The V gene's germline CDR1 is SGHRS and CDR2 YFSETQ. CDR3 length: 15 amino acids. Trimming at V came to 0 bases and at J to 4 bases, leaving 6 bases not matched to a gene. The CDR3 sequence is CASSLGGQASYGYTF. CDR3 bases: TGCGCCAGCAGCTTGGGAGGACAGGCGTCCTATGGCTACACCTTC.

This clone has just a few counts. V gene TRBV30 combines with J gene TRBJ2-5; tentative D call: TRBD1 (5 bases). The germline gives CDR1 GTSNPN, CDR2 SVGIG (reference sequence). The CDR3 runs to 14 residues. V shed 5 bases and J shed 4 bases, with 17 bases lying between them. The CDR3 nucleotides read TGTGCCTGGGACCTCGGTTCTGGGGCAGAGACCCAGTACTTC. Translating it yields CAWDLGSGAETQYF.

The V and J genes are TRBV6-1 and TRBJ2-7; possible D gene TRBD1, 5 bases. The CDR3 is 10 amino acids. The V and J ends lost 5 bases and 7 bases respectively, with 6 bases between them. Germline values: CDR1 MNHNS, CDR2 SASEGT. In DNA form, the CDR3 reads TGTGCCAGCAGTAGACAGGAGCAGTACTTC. Protein: CASSRQEQYF.

The chain joins TRBV25-1 to TRBJ1-1; 7 bases are a match to TRBD1. This CDR3 spans 13 amino acids. Germline values: CDR1 MGHDK, CDR2 SYGVNS. The trim removed 5 bases at V and 4 bases at J, leaving 4 bases unmatched. In DNA form, the CDR3 reads TGTGCCAGCAGTCGCAGGGGGATCACTGAAGCTTTCTTT. It encodes CASSRRGITEAFF.

The rearrangement joins TRBV19 to TRBJ2-6, with 7 bases identical to TRBD1. From germline, CDR1 is LNHDA and CDR2 SQIVND (reference sequence). CDR3 length: 16 residues. V shed 5 bases, J shed 0 bases, and the junction held 4 bases outside the gene matches. CDR3 amino acids: CASSLRQGSGANVLTF. The CDR3 DNA reads as TGTGCCAGTAGTCTAAGACAGGGCTCTGGGGCCAACGTCCTGACTTTC.

This sequence joins TRBV18 and TRBJ1-2; D not resolved. The V end was cut by 2 bases, the J end by 0 bases, with 7 bases between. Germline V gives CDR1 KGHSH, CDR2 LQKENI. This CDR3 contains 14 residues. For the CDR3, the DNA is TGTGCCAGCTCACCAGGCAGGACTAACTATGGCTACACCTTC. Encoded protein: CASSPGRTNYGYTF.